One TCR beta chain is described in this entry. One end of the junction fails to match germline, which may point to a read error. This entry comes from a study of response to subunit inactivated influenza vaccine. MiXCR, applied by TCRdb to the RT-PCR reads, yields one record per CDR3 protein. This sample carries fewer than 400,000 distinct CDR3 sequences, 21% of them seen once, and the ten largest clones take about 9.4%. The receptor was derived from a man aged 45 to 70 who received an inactivated influenza vaccine. The sequenced sample was PBMCs from blood, obtained roughly 20 months after vaccination.

CDR3 loop: CASGQVGEERLQPQHF. DNA of the CDR3: TGCGCCAGCGGCCAAGTTGGGGAAGAGAGGCTGCAGCCCCAGCATTTT. The chain has TRBV4-3 and TRBJ1-5; no clear D gene. The CDR3 has 16 residues. From germline, CDR1 is LGHNA and CDR2 YSLEER.